This T cell receptor beta chain was recorded in a study of T cells expressing NK-cell markers. After re-calling the 5' RACE reads, TCRdb lists one entry per CDR3 protein, DNA absent. This table holds about 460,000 distinct CDR3 sequences. CDR3 size: 16 residues. Germline V CDR1 and CDR2: SGHTA, FQGNSA. Sequencing input: blood T cells: a sorted CD56 or NKG2C T cell subset, CD4+ or CD8+ T cells, or bulk PBMC T cells (not recorded which). The chain is built from TRBV7-2 and TRBJ2-2; without DNA, the TCRdb call of TRBD2 cannot be checked. The receptor's source is a woman aged 45-59 years in good health. The CDR3 spells CASRDNSGRVTGELFF.